The source of this TCR beta chain is a study of early T cells in non-severe SARS-CoV-2 infection. Study context: Chains were not paired, and sequencing was done on bulk RNA from unsorted whole blood.

The CDR3 sequence is 16 residues long. Germline V gene lookup returns CDR1 KGHDR and CDR2 SFDVKD. Trimming took 5 bases from V and 4 from J, leaving 18 bases between them. Researchers attached unique molecular identifiers to individual cDNA molecules. TCRdb passed the 5' RACE reads through MiXCR, listing each CDR3 protein once. The sample lists 55,000 to 75,000 distinct CDR3 sequences; around 13% were seen once. This clonotype showed up many times. The V call is TRBV24-1, the J call TRBJ2-3; the D gene is possibly TRBD2 (7 bases). The source is an adult who was a healthcare worker with PCR-confirmed SARS-CoV-2 infection or an uninfected control (not recorded which). Sequencing input: whole blood. The CDR3 DNA sequence: TGTGCCACCAGTGCCGCGGGGGCGGGGCCCCCAGATACGCAGTATTTT. This encodes CATSAAGAGPPDTQYF.